This paragraph reports one TCR beta chain. What it recognizes is unknown. Each CDR3 protein is one row after TCRdb ran MiXCR on the RT-PCR reads. This sample has under 800,000 distinct CDR3 sequences, with 14% found just once. This record belongs to a study of response to subunit inactivated influenza vaccine. Findings and limits, study-wide: Only a handful of new T cells, the authors suggested, are recruited with each seasonal influenza vaccination.

Germline loops: CDR1 SEHNR, CDR2 FQNEAQ (reference sequence). The CDR3 consists of 13 residues. V lost 0 bases and J lost 4, with 6 bases in between. Specimen: PBMCs from blood, collected roughly 2 weeks before vaccination. The TCR sequence derives from a man aged 45-65 years who received an inactivated influenza vaccine. The V and J genes are TRBV7-9 and TRBJ1-1; D is ambiguous. CDR3 bases: TGTGCCAGCAGCTTAGCGTATGGCACTGAAGCTTTCTTT. Translating it yields CASSLAYGTEAFF.